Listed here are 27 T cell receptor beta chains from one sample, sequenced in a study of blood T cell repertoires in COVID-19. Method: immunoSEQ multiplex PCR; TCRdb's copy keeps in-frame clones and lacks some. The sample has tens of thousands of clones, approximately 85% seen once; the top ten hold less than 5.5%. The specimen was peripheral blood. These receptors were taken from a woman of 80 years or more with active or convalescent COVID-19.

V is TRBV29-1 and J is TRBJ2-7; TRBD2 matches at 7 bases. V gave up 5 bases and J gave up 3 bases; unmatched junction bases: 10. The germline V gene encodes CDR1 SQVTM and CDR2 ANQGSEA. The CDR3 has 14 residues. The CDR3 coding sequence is TGCAGCGTTTCGTTCGGCGGGAGCCACTACGAGCAGTACTTC. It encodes CSVSFGGSHYEQYF.

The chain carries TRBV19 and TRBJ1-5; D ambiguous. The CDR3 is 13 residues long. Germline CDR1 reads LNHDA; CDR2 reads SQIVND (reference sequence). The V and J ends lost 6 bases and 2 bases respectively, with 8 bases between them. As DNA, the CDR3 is TGTGCCAGTAGGCGATTGGGCAATCAGCCCCAGCATTTT. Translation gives CASRRLGNQPQHF.

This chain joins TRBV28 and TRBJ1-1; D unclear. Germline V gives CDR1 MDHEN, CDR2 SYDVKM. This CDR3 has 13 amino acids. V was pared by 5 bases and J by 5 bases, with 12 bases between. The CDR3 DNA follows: TGTGCCAGCAGTACTTGGCCGGGGACTGAAGCTTTCTTT. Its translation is CASSTWPGTEAFF.

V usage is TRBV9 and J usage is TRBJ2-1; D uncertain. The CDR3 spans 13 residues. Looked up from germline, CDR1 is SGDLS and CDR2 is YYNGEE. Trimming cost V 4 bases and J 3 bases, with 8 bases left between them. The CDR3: CASSPNSYNEQFF. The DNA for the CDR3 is TGTGCCAGCAGCCCAAACAGCTACAATGAGCAGTTCTTC.

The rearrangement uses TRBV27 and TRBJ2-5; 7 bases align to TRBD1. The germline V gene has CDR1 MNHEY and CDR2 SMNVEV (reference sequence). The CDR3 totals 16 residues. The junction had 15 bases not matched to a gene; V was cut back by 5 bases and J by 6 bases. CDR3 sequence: CASSSSGTVSVQTQYF. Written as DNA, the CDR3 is TGTGCCAGCAGTAGCTCCGGGACAGTGAGCGTCCAGACCCAGTACTTC.

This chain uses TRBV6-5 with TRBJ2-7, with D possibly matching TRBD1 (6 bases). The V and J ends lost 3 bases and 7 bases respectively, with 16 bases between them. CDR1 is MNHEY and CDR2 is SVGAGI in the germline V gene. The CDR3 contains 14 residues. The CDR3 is CASSYVQGDGEQYF. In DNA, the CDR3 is TGTGCCAGCAGTTATGTACAGGGCGATGGAGAGCAGTACTTC.

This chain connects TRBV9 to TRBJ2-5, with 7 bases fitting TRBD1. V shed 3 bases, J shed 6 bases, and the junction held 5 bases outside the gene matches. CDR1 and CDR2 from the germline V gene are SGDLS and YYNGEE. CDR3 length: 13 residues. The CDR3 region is CASSGQGQKTQYF. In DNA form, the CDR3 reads TGTGCCAGCAGCGGACAGGGCCAGAAGACCCAGTACTTC. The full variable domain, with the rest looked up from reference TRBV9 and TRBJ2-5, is DSGVTQTPKHLITATGQRVTLRCSPRSGDLSVYWYQQSLDQGLQFLIQYYNGEERAKGNILERFSAQQFPDLHSELNLSSLELGDSALYFCASSGQGQKTQYFGPGTRLLVL.

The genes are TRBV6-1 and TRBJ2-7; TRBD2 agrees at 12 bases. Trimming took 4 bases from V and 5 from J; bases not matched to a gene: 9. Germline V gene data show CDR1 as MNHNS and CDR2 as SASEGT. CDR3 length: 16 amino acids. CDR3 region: CASSALRTSGIDEQYF. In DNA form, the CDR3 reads TGTGCCAGCAGTGCGCTACGGACTAGCGGGATCGACGAGCAGTACTTC.

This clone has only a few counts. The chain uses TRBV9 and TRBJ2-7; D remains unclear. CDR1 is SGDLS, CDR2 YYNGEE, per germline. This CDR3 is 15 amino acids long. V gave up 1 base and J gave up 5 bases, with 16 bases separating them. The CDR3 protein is CASSVSGTPRHEQYF. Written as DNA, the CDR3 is TGTGCCAGCAGCGTATCAGGCACACCGCGCCACGAGCAGTACTTC.

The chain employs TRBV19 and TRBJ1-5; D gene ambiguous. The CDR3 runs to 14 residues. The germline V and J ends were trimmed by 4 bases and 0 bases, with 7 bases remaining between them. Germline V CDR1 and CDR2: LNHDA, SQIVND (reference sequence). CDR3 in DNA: TGTGCCAGTAGTAAACAGAATAGCAATCAGCCCCAGCATTTT. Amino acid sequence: CASSKQNSNQPQHF.

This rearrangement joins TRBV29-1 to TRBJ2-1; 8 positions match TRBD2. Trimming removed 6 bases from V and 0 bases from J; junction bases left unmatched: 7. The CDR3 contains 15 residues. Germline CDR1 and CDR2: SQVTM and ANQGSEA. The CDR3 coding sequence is TGCAGCGTGCGCTTAAGCGGGAGCTCCTACAATGAGCAGTTCTTC. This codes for CSVRLSGSSYNEQFF.

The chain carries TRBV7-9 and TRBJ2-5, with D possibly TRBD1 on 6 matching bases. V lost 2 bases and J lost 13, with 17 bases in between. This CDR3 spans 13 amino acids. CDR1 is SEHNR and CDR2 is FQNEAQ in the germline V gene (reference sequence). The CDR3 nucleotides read TGTGCCAGCAGCTTAACAGGGAGTAGGTTATTGTACTTC. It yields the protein CASSLTGSRLLYF.

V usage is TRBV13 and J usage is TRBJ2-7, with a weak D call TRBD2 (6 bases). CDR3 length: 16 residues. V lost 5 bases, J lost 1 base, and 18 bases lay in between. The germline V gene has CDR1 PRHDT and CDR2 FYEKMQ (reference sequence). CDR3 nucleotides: TGTGCCAGCAGCCAACTAGCTGGGAGGCTTTCCTACGAGCAGTACTTC. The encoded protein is CASSQLAGRLSYEQYF.

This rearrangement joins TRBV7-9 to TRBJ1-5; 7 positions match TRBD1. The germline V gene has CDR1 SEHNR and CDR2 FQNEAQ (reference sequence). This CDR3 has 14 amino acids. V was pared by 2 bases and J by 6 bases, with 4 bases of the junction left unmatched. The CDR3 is CASSLQGESQPQHF. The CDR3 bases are TGTGCCAGCAGCTTACAGGGGGAGAGTCAGCCCCAGCATTTT.

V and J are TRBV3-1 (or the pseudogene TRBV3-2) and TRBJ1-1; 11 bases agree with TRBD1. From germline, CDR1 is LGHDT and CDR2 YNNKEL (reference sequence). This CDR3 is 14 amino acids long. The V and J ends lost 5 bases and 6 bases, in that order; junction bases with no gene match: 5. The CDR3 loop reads CASSSSDRGPEAFF. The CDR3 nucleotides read TGTGCCAGCAGCTCCTCGGACAGGGGGCCTGAAGCTTTCTTT.

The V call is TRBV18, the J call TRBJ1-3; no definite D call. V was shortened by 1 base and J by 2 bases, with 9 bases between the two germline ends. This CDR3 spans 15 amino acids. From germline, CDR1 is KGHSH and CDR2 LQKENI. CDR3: CASSPQGVTGNTIYF. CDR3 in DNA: TGTGCCAGCTCACCACAGGGAGTAACTGGAAACACCATATATTTT.

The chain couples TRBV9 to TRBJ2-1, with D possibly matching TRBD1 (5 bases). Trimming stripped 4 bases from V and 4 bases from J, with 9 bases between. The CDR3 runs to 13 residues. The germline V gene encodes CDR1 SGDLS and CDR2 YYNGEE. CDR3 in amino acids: CASSMTDYNEQFF. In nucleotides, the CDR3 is TGTGCCAGCAGCATGACAGATTACAATGAGCAGTTCTTC.

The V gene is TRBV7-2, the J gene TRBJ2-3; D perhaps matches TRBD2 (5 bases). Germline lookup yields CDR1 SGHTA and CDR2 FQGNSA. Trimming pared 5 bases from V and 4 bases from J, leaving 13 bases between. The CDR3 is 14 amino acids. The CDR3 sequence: CASSVSSSADTQYF. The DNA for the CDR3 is TGTGCCAGCAGCGTGTCTAGCTCAGCAGATACGCAGTATTTT.

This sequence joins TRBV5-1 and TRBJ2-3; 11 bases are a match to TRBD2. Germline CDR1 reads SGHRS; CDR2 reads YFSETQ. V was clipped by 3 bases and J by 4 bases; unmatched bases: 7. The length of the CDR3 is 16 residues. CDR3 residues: CASSSGGTSGSDTQYF. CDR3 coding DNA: TGCGCCAGCAGCTCGGGAGGGACTAGCGGATCAGATACGCAGTATTTT. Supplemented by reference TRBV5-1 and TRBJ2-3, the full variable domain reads KAGVTQTPRYLIKTRGQQVTLSCSPISGHRSVSWYQQTPGQGLQFLFEYFSETQRNKGNFPGRFSGRQFSNSRSEMNVSTLELGDSALYLCASSSGGTSGSDTQYFGPGTRLTVL.

This chain's CDR3 is CASSYLSWRDIQYF. In DNA, the CDR3 is TGTGCCAGCAGTTACTTGTCTTGGAGGGACATTCAGTACTTC. The rearrangement links TRBV6-2 or TRBV6-3 to TRBJ2-4, with D perhaps TRBD2 (6 bases). The CDR3 is 14 amino acids. V was shortened by 1 base and J by 8 bases, with 12 bases between the two germline ends. CDR1 MNHEY and CDR2 SVGEGT come from the germline V gene.

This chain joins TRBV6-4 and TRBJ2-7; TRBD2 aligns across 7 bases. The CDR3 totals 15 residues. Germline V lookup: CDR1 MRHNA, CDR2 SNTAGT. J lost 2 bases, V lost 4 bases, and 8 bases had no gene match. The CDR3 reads CASSGPWGGTYEQYF. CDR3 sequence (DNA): TGTGCCAGCAGTGGACCCTGGGGGGGGACCTACGAGCAGTACTTC.

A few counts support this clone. CDR3 in amino acids: CASTLGRGRFF. The DNA of the CDR3 is TGTGCCAGTACCCTAGGACGGGGAAGATTCTTT. This chain links TRBV19 with TRBJ1-1; no clear D gene. The CDR3 runs 11 residues. V was shortened by 7 bases and J by 14 bases, with 17 bases between the two germline ends. The germline CDR1 and CDR2 sequences are LNHDA and SQIVND (reference sequence).

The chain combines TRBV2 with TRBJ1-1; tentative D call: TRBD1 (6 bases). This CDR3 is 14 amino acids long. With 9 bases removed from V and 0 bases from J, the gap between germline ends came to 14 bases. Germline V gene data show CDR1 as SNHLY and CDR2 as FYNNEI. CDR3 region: CARDRTEVNTEAFF. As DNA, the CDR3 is TGTGCCAGGGACAGAACTGAGGTGAACACTGAAGCTTTCTTT.

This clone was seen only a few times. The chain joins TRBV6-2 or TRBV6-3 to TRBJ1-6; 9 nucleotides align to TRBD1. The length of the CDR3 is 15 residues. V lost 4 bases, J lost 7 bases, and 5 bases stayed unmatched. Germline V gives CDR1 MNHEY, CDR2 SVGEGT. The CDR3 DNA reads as TGTGCCAGCAGTTTGGACAGGGGACCCAATTCACCCCTCCACTTT. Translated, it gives CASSLDRGPNSPLHF.

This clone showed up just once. CDR3 sequence: CASGERGQFF. DNA for the CDR3: TGTGCCAGCGGCGAAAGGGGGCAGTTCTTC. The V call is TRBV12-3 or TRBV12-4, the J call TRBJ2-1; D possibly corresponds to TRBD1 (5 bases). CDR3 size: 10 residues. V was shortened by 8 bases and J by 12 bases, with 11 bases between the two germline ends.

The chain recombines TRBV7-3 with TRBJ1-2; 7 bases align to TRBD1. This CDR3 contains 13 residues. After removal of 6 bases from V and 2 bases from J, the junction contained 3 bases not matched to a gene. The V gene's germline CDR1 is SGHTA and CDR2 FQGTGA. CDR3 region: CASSPGQNYGYTF. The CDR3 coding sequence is TGTGCCAGCAGTCCGGGACAGAACTATGGCTACACCTTC.

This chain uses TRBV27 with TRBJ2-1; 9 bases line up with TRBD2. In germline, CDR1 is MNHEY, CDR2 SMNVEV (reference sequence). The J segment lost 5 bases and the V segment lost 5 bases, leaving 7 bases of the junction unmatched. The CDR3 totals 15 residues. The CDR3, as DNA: TGTGCCAGCAGTCCCTCCGGGACTAGCCACAATGAGCAGTTCTTC. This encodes CASSPSGTSHNEQFF.